These T cell receptor beta chains were read from a single sample in a study of T cell repertoires in cytomegalovirus infection. For these TCRs, the target antigens are not known. TCRdb itself ran the reads through MiXCR, one entry per CDR3 protein. The data hold under 450,000 distinct CDR3 sequences, with about 35% observed a single time. The specimen comprised cultured PBMCs, sampled from culture after CMV antigen stimulation. The source is a human donor in good health (CMV status not recorded). Some clones in this sample may be carry-over from other donors' samples. Each CDR3 is given with its conserved first and last residue. The order of the fields is V gene, J gene, CDR3 protein.

V: TRBV28
J: TRBJ1-5
CDR3: CASSLHRTPSNQPQHF

V: TRBV28
J: TRBJ1-1
CDR3: CASSHDGTTKNTEAFF

V: TRBV7-2
J: TRBJ2-3
CDR3: CASSEYTDTQYF

V: TRBV7-2
J: TRBJ2-2
CDR3: CASSLVPRGELFF

V: TRBV20-1
J: TRBJ2-3
CDR3: CSAGGILVDTQYF

V: TRBV2
J: TRBJ2-2
CDR3: CASSGTSDGTLTGELFF

V: TRBV12-3/TRBV12-4
J: TRBJ1-5
CDR3: CASSLEDRGRQPQHF

V: TRBV19
J: TRBJ1-2
CDR3: CASTRGFNYGYTF

V: TRBV19
J: TRBJ2-3
CDR3: CASSGIPSTDTQYF

V: TRBV7-2
J: TRBJ1-1
CDR3: CASSLYRGTEAFF

V: TRBV28
J: TRBJ2-6
CDR3: CASSEPLAGGGANVLTF

V: TRBV6-8
J: TRBJ1-1
CDR3: CASRTDSGEAFF

V: TRBV10-3
J: TRBJ1-1
CDR3: CATSALDRGRITEAFF

V: TRBV7-8
J: TRBJ1-2
CDR3: CASSLAAGTGGYTF

V: TRBV4-3
J: TRBJ1-5
CDR3: CASSQDLRWPQHF

V: TRBV7-9
J: TRBJ2-1
CDR3: CASGLQEFTNEQFF

V: TRBV28
J: TRBJ1-1
CDR3: CASSWPPKAEAFF

V: TRBV20-1
J: TRBJ2-1
CDR3: CSASPSGRVYNEQFF

V: TRBV7-2
J: TRBJ1-2
CDR3: CASSLQGQTNYGYTF

V: TRBV24-1
J: TRBJ1-2
CDR3: CATSESGTPRGYGYTF

V: TRBV11-2
J: TRBJ1-2
CDR3: CASSAMTGYYGYTF

V: TRBV7-9
J: TRBJ2-7
CDR3: CASSLVIGTSASYEQYF

V: TRBV4-3
J: TRBJ2-7
CDR3: CASSHDIVRRELFYEQYF

V: TRBV10-2
J: TRBJ2-2
CDR3: CALKSGTEFGELFF

V: TRBV4-3
J: TRBJ1-1
CDR3: CASSQAASLGTEAFF

V: TRBV20-1
J: TRBJ2-3
CDR3: CSAISGMGTDTQYF

V: TRBV11-2
J: TRBJ2-2
CDR3: CASRRQGSGITGELFF

V: TRBV10-3
J: TRBJ2-7
CDR3: CAISESGQLSYEQYF

V: TRBV7-7
J: TRBJ1-3
CDR3: CASSDHPGSSGNTIYF

V: TRBV24-1
J: TRBJ2-3
CDR3: CATRGQGEADTQYF

V: TRBV7-2
J: TRBJ2-5
CDR3: CASSLTHLAGGLQETQYF

V: TRBV12-3/TRBV12-4
J: TRBJ2-2
CDR3: CATKLGQGNTGELFF

V: TRBV28
J: TRBJ2-7
CDR3: CASSPTGPHYEQYF

V: TRBV29-1
J: TRBJ2-1
CDR3: CSVETGGSYNEQFF

V: TRBV6-6
J: TRBJ2-3
CDR3: CASSYSNRPDTQYF

V: TRBV7-9
J: TRBJ2-7
CDR3: CASSFITGDGVYEQYF

V: TRBV29-1
J: TRBJ2-1
CDR3: CSVVSRANEQFF

V: TRBV5-5
J: TRBJ2-1
CDR3: CASSLTSSYRASNEQFF

V: TRBV7-2
J: TRBJ2-1
CDR3: CASSLDGINNEQFF

V: TRBV27
J: TRBJ2-3
CDR3: CASSTSGHSTDTQYF

V: TRBV10-3
J: TRBJ2-1
CDR3: CAISEGSGLAAYNEQFF

V: TRBV7-2
J: TRBJ1-2
CDR3: CASSWGSGSNYGYTF

V: TRBV6-2/TRBV6-3
J: TRBJ2-1
CDR3: CASTEGLAGGNEQFF

V: TRBV19
J: TRBJ1-1
CDR3: CASSHDSLTSLVNTEAFF

V: TRBV7-2
J: TRBJ1-1
CDR3: CASSPTAGGLGTEAFF

V: TRBV15
J: TRBJ2-5
CDR3: CATSTPILGPQETQYF

V: TRBV28
J: TRBJ1-2
CDR3: CASSLGVVYGYTF

V: TRBV19
J: TRBJ2-6
CDR3: CASSRFSGRAAGANVLTF

V: TRBV29-1
J: TRBJ1-1
CDR3: CSVYPSGHTEAFF

V: TRBV25-1
J: TRBJ2-5
CDR3: CASSEIWEASQETQYF

V: TRBV6-8
J: TRBJ2-3
CDR3: CASSARDPPDTQYF

V: TRBV5-4
J: TRBJ2-3
CDR3: CASSSSGRYTDTQYF

V: TRBV9
J: TRBJ1-6
CDR3: CASSVLAGGSPLHF

V: TRBV7-8
J: TRBJ2-5
CDR3: CASSLRRVQETQYF

V: TRBV7-2
J: TRBJ2-1
CDR3: CASSLELAGRNEQFF

V: TRBV6-5
J: TRBJ2-1
CDR3: CASSLSSGLPNEQFF

V: TRBV7-6
J: TRBJ1-4
CDR3: CASSNPPGGGATNEKLFF

V: TRBV9
J: TRBJ1-1
CDR3: CASSHWTANTEAFF